This TCR beta chain was profiled in a study of blood T cell repertoires in COVID-19. This clone was counted only a few times. Under the authors' procedure: The authors estimated nucleated cell counts from reference gene primer amplification. Only in-frame clones appear in the TCRdb table, and some are missing; sequencing was by immunoSEQ multiplex PCR. V, J and clone size are taken as reported in that table, and D and trimming were inferred from the DNA itself. The top ten hold approximately 15% of the sample, which has 45,000 to 65,000 clones, about 83% seen once. Between the trimmed V and J ends, which lost 2 bases and 4 bases, there was a span of 3 bases. Germline CDR1 SGHRS, CDR2 YFSETQ. This CDR3 contains 11 residues.

The TCR was taken from a man aged 35 to 55 with acute or convalescent COVID-19. This chain joins TRBV5-1 and TRBJ2-5, with unresolved D. Sequenced sample: peripheral blood. CDR3 sequence: CASSFRETQYF. The CDR3 DNA sequence: TGCGCCAGCAGCTTCAGAGAGACCCAGTACTTC.